This is a list of T cell receptor beta chains from one sample in a study of blood T cell repertoires in COVID-19. Libraries were prepared by immunoSEQ multiplex PCR; TCRdb keeps only in-frame clonotypes and omits some of them. This sample has tens of thousands of clones, with about 86% found just once. Sequenced: peripheral blood. The receptor source for this set is a man aged 45 to 65 with active COVID-19. The CDR3 runs from the conserved cysteine through the conserved F or W. The order of the fields is V gene, CDR3 protein.

>TRBV27
CASSQRTDQETQYF
>TRBV18
CASPPSGQGLSGANVLTF
>TRBV18
CASSRQGTGELFF
>TRBV5-4
CASSLAPGTSHSYEQYF
>TRBV2
CASNPTSGQETQYF
>TRBV5-4
CASSPRDRDNEQFF
>TRBV19
CASSILAGAGNEQFF
>TRBV2
CASFQDRVGTGELFF
>TRBV12-3/TRBV12-4
CASSSLGHNEQFF
>TRBV18
CASSPGRGQGEQYF
>TRBV10-1
CASSKDLQETQYF
>TRBV19
CASSTARQGFLEKLFF
>TRBV19
CASSREVYNNQPQHF
>TRBV24-1
CATRGPLKETQYF
>TRBV24-1
CATRPSGTEETQYF
>TRBV11-3
CASRTSGPNTGELFF
>TRBV4-1
CASSQLTGAKNIQYF
>TRBV6-1
CASSDSVSYEQYF
>TRBV6-5
CASIGRYTEAFF
>TRBV5-1
CASSLTFSGSTDTQYF
>TRBV7-2
CASSLGAGGTEAFF
>TRBV2
CASSDGASLSGVWETQYF